This TCR beta chain is from a study of shared clonotypes between healthy human individuals. Produced via immunoSEQ multiplex PCR; TCRdb's table is partial and in-frame only. The sample gives roughly 300,000 clones, roughly 84% of which show up once; around 15% is in the top ten. The V and J ends lost 0 bases and 2 bases respectively, with 8 bases between them. The CDR3 length is 14 residues. The germline CDR1 and CDR2 sequences are SGHDT and YYEEEE. The receptor was isolated from a young man in good health. The rearrangement joins TRBV5-6 to TRBJ2-5; D perhaps matches TRBD1 (6 bases). The sample was memory CD8+ T cells sorted from blood. The subset: CD45RO+ cells pooled with CCR7-negative TemRA cells. CDR3 in amino acids: CASSLEGTQETQYF. The CDR3 nucleotides read TGTGCCAGCAGCTTGGAGGGGACACAAGAGACCCAGTACTTC.